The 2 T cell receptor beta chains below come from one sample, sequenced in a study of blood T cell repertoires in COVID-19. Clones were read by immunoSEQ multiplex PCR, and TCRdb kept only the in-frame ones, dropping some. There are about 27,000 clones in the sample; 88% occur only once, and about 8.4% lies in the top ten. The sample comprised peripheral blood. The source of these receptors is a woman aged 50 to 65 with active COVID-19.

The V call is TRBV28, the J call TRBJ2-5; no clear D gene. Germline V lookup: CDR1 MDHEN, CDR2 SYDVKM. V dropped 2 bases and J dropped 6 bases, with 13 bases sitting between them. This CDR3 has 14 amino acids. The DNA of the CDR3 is TGTGCCAGCAGTTTAGGCCTTGTACATCAGACCCAGTACTTC. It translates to CASSLGLVHQTQYF.

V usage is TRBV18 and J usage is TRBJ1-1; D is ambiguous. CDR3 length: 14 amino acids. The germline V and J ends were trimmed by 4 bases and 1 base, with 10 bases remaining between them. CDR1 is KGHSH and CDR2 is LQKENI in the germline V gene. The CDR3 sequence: CASSRIRENTEAFF. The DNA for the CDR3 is TGTGCCAGCTCACGAATCCGGGAGAACACTGAAGCTTTCTTT.